This TCR beta chain is drawn from a study of T cells in Graves' hyperthyroidism and ophthalmopathy. Study findings and constraints: Stable hyperthyroidism was told apart from ophthalmopathy by a model built on 13 V-J features. Most thyroid clonotypes expanded above 0.001 appeared in blood too.

This clonotype was recorded a few times. Its target is not known. The TCR beta CDR3 regions underwent amplification using RNA transcripts as the source. Researchers ran a first-round RT-PCR on the TCR CDR3 using the HTBI primer set. TCRdb re-analysed the multiplex PCR reads in MiXCR, keeping a single row per CDR3 protein. The data hold fewer than 350,000 distinct CDR3 sequences, with about 14% observed a single time. Used for diagnoses were clinical symptoms, serum thyroxine and TRAb, thyroid ultrasound and orbital computed tomography. It was at first hyperthyroidism diagnosis, before any ophthalmopathy symptoms, that the blood sample was taken. Germline CDR1 is SGHTS and CDR2 is YDEGEE. V was shortened by 4 bases and J by 8 bases, with 28 bases between the two germline ends. CDR3 length: 18 residues.

The chain uses TRBV5-8 and TRBJ2-4; tentatively, D is TRBD1 (7 bases). This clonotype originated in a woman aged 25 to 39 with Graves' hyperthyroidism that later progressed to Graves' ophthalmopathy. Sequenced material: blood. The CDR3 coding sequence is TGTGCCAGCAGCCCGAGGGCAGGGGGGTCCTTGTCTCGGGACATTCAGTACTTC. This encodes CASSPRAGGSLSRDIQYF.